The 30 T cell receptor beta chains in this list originate from one sample, sequenced in a study of molecular identifiers for immune sequencing clone quantification. MiXCR, applied by TCRdb to the PCR reads, yields one record per CDR3 protein. The sample contains 60,000 to 70,000 distinct CDR3 sequences, 15% to 20% of which appear only once. Sequencing input: naive CD8+ T cells from blood, with Jurkat cell RNA spiked in. Documented subset: FACS-sorted CD8+CD4-CCR7+CD45RA+ naive T cells. The source is a human donor in good health. Some libraries in this study had Jurkat cell RNA spiked in.

This clonotype was seen at least ten times. The chain recombines TRBV28 with TRBJ2-7; no clear D. CDR1 and CDR2 from the germline V gene are MDHEN and SYDVKM. V lost 6 bases and J lost 6, with 12 bases in between. This CDR3 comprises 12 residues. DNA of the CDR3: TGTGCCAGCAGCGTGGGTATGGGCGAGCAGTACTTC. It encodes CASSVGMGEQYF.

This clonotype has ten or more counts. The chain combines TRBV28 with TRBJ1-5, with D uncertain. Deletions cut 0 bases from V and 1 base from J, with 4 bases between. Germline V gene lookup returns CDR1 MDHEN and CDR2 SYDVKM. This CDR3 is 14 amino acids long. The CDR3 DNA reads TGTGCCAGCAGTTTATGGGGGAGCAATCAGCCCCAGCATTTT. This encodes CASSLWGSNQPQHF.

This clonotype was seen many times. The chain has TRBV7-3 and TRBJ1-3; D remains unclear. CDR3 size: 13 residues. The V and J ends lost 5 bases and 2 bases respectively, with 7 bases between them. Germline values: CDR1 SGHTA, CDR2 FQGTGA. This chain's CDR3 is CASSDLPGNTIYF. For the CDR3, the DNA is TGTGCCAGCAGCGATTTACCTGGAAACACCATATATTTT.

This clonotype showed up many times. The chain uses TRBV24-1 and TRBJ2-7, with D tentatively TRBD2 (5 bases). Germline-derived CDR1 and CDR2 are KGHDR and SFDVKD. V lost 5 bases to trimming and J lost 3 bases, with 10 bases between them. The CDR3 sequence is 13 residues long. The CDR3 coding sequence is TGTGCCACCAGTGCGGGATCGGTCTACGAGCAGTACTTC. Translated: CATSAGSVYEQYF.

The table lists this clonotype with many counts. The chain employs TRBV9 and TRBJ2-7; D not certain. The CDR3 covers 13 residues. Germline V gene sequence: CDR1 SGDLS, CDR2 YYNGEE. V lost 0 bases, J lost 6 bases, and 10 bases lay in between. The CDR3 DNA reads TGTGCCAGCAGCGTAGGTGGGGTCTTCGAGCAGTACTTC. Encoded protein: CASSVGGVFEQYF.

The rearrangement uses TRBV9 and TRBJ2-7; TRBD2 agrees at 7 bases. With 3 bases clipped from V and 5 bases from J, the junction kept 5 bases outside the gene matches. Germline values: CDR1 SGDLS, CDR2 YYNGEE. The CDR3 is 13 amino acids. CDR3 bases: TGTGCCAGCAGCGGCCGGGACTACGACGAGCAGTACTTC. Encoded protein: CASSGRDYDEQYF. Drawing the rest from reference TRBV9 and TRBJ2-7, the complete variable domain is DSGVTQTPKHLITATGQRVTLRCSPRSGDLSVYWYQQSLDQGLQFLIQYYNGEERAKGNILERFSAQQFPDLHSELNLSSLELGDSALYFCASSGRDYDEQYFGPGTRLTVT.

Notes on this clonotype: Given a much more abundant clone one base away, this may be a read error. The missing conserved phenylalanine or tryptophan at the end of this CDR3 makes a read error likely. The chain recombines TRBV5-4 with TRBJ2-7, with a weak D call TRBD2 (5 bases). Between the trimmed V and J ends, which lost 4 bases and 2 bases, there was a span of 13 bases. The CDR3 covers 14 residues. CDR1 and CDR2 from the germline V gene are SGHNT and YYREEE (reference sequence). The chain's CDR3 is CASSTRGQTYEQYS. As DNA, the CDR3 is TGTGCCAGCAGCACCAGAGGGCAAACCTACGAGCAGTACTCC.

This rearrangement joins TRBV28 to TRBJ1-5; 10 nucleotides line up with TRBD1. The CDR3 is made up of 17 amino acids. The germline CDR1 and CDR2 sequences are MDHEN and SYDVKM. The junction had 6 bases not matched to a gene; V was cut back by 2 bases and J by 2 bases. In DNA, the CDR3 is TGTGCCAGCAGTTTAATCGCGGGGACAGGGGGCAATCAGCCCCAGCATTTT. This translates into CASSLIAGTGGNQPQHF.

With regard to this clonotype: A single base separates this from a much larger clone, so it may be a read error. V and J are TRBV7-9 and TRBJ2-7, with a weak D call TRBD2 (5 bases). The V end lost 3 bases, the J end lost 1 base, and 13 bases lay between the germline ends. This CDR3 is 15 amino acids long. Germline V lookup: CDR1 SEHNR, CDR2 FQNEAQ (reference sequence). In DNA, the CDR3 is TGTGCCAGCAGCTTTTCGGGGAGCTTATCCTACGAGCAGTACTTC. Translating gives CASSFSGSLSYEQYF.

There are many counts of this clonotype. The chain recombines TRBV24-1 with TRBJ1-5, with 10 bases that match TRBD1. Trimming took 3 bases from V and 6 from J; bases not matched to a gene: 1. In germline, CDR1 is KGHDR, CDR2 SFDVKD. The CDR3 consists of 14 residues. CDR3 nucleotides: TGTGCCACCAGTGATGGGACAGGGGTTCAGCCCCAGCATTTT. Its translation: CATSDGTGVQPQHF.

This clonotype has only a few counts. The chain is built from TRBV13 and TRBJ1-1; 8 bases align to TRBD1. J gave up 0 bases and V 4 bases, and 1 base lay outside the gene matches. The length of the CDR3 is 14 residues. Germline assignment: CDR1 PRHDT and CDR2 FYEKMQ (reference sequence). The CDR3 nucleotides are TGTGCCAGCAGCTCGACAGGGGTGAACACTGAAGCTTTCTTT. Protein sequence: CASSSTGVNTEAFF. Together with reference TRBV13 and TRBJ1-1, the CDR3 gives the full variable domain: AAGVIQSPRHLIKEKRETATLKCYPIPRHDTVYWYQQGPGQDPQFLISFYEKMQSDKGSIPDRFSAQQFSDYHSELNMSSLELGDSALYFCASSSTGVNTEAFFGQGTRLTVV.

This clonotype was found many times. The V gene is TRBV7-6, the J gene TRBJ2-7; 11 positions match TRBD2. Germline V gives CDR1 SGHVS, CDR2 FNYEAQ. The CDR3 has 15 residues. V lost 4 bases, J lost 5 bases, and 7 bases stayed unmatched. CDR3 loop: CASSYLLAGGNEQYF. CDR3 DNA sequence: TGTGCCAGCAGCTACCTCCTAGCGGGAGGTAACGAGCAGTACTTC.

About this clonotype: At one boundary the junction diverges from the germline segment, which might be a read error. V is TRBV28 and J is TRBJ2-7; D is undetermined. Germline V gene lookup returns CDR1 MDHEN and CDR2 SYDVKM. CDR3 length equals 14 residues. The CDR3 protein is CVSSFYTGGYGQYF. The CDR3, as DNA: TGTGTCAGCAGTTTTTACACTGGTGGCTACGGGCAGTACTTC. Full variable domain (remainder filled in from reference TRBV28 and TRBJ2-7): DVKVTQSSRYLVKRTGEKVFLECVQDMDHENMFWYRQDPGLGLRLIYFSYDVKMKEKGDIPEGYSVSREKKERFSLILESASTNQTSMYLCVSSFYTGGYGQYFGPGTRLTVT.

This clonotype showed up just a few times. The rearrangement joins TRBV20-1 to TRBJ2-7; TRBD2 might be the D (6 bases). The germline V and J ends were trimmed by 4 bases and 4 bases, with 14 bases remaining between them. Germline V gene data show CDR1 as DFQATT and CDR2 as SNEGSKA (reference sequence). There are 13 residues in the CDR3. The CDR3 sequence is CSAKSGRGYEQYF. In nucleotides, the CDR3 is TGCAGTGCTAAGTCAGGGCGGGGATACGAGCAGTACTTC.

This clonotype was counted many times. The chain recombines TRBV2 with TRBJ1-4; D remains unclear. V lost 7 bases and J lost 12, with 21 bases in between. The CDR3 is 14 amino acids. Germline CDR1 and CDR2: SNHLY and FYNNEI. The CDR3 DNA is TGTGCCAGCACCGGAGACGGGCCGAAGGTTGAACTGTTTTTT. Translating gives CASTGDGPKVELFF. Looking up the rest from reference TRBV2 and TRBJ1-4 gives the full variable domain: EPEVTQTPSHQVTQMGQEVILRCVPISNHLYFYWYRQILGQKVEFLVSFYNNEISEKSEIFDDQFSVERPDGSNFTLKIRSTKLEDSAMYFCASTGDGPKVELFFGSGTQLSVL.

This clonotype was counted ten times or more. This rearrangement joins TRBV28 to TRBJ2-1; D tentatively reads TRBD1 or TRBD2 (5 bases each). CDR1 is MDHEN and CDR2 is SYDVKM in the germline V gene. The CDR3 has 14 amino acids. Trimming removed 8 bases at V and 0 bases at J, with 11 bases between. The CDR3 sequence: CASVWGSSYNEQFF. The CDR3 coding sequence is TGTGCCAGCGTTTGGGGGAGCTCCTACAATGAGCAGTTCTTC.

The sample holds many counts of this clonotype. The rearrangement links TRBV28 to TRBJ2-2; the D gene is possibly TRBD2 (6 bases). V lost 3 bases to trimming and J lost 2 bases, with 10 bases between them. The CDR3 totals 15 residues. Germline loops: CDR1 MDHEN, CDR2 SYDVKM. CDR3 bases: TGTGCCAGCAGTTTCCGACTAGTAAACACCGGGGAGCTGTTTTTT. Translating it yields CASSFRLVNTGELFF.

Many counts were recorded for this clonotype. This chain connects TRBV7-9 to TRBJ2-1, with 7 bases lining up with TRBD2. The CDR3 spans 17 residues. The trim removed 0 bases at V and 9 bases at J, leaving 14 bases unmatched. Germline CDR1 and CDR2: SEHNR and FQNEAQ (reference sequence). CDR3 sequence reads: CASSLAVVAGDISEQFF. The CDR3 DNA reads TGTGCCAGCAGCTTAGCGGTGGTGGCGGGAGATATCAGTGAGCAGTTCTTC.

This clonotype was detected ten times or more. The rearrangement joins TRBV20-1 to TRBJ2-3; maybe TRBD1 (5 bases). V was shortened by 6 bases and J by 7 bases, with 17 bases between the two germline ends. Per germline, CDR1 DFQATT and CDR2 SNEGSKA (reference sequence). The CDR3 covers 13 residues. The CDR3 reads CSASPRDSYTQYF. CDR3 nucleotide sequence: TGCAGTGCCTCACCCCGAGACAGCTATACGCAGTATTTT.

The CDR3 is CASSFPGLADYNEQFF. The DNA for the CDR3 is TGTGCCAGCAGCTTTCCGGGACTAGCGGATTACAATGAGCAGTTCTTC. J is TRBJ2-1 and V is TRBV7-9, with TRBD2 matching 11 bases. This CDR3 has 16 residues. J was trimmed by 4 bases and V by 3 bases; bases with no gene match: 5. CDR1 is SEHNR and CDR2 is FQNEAQ in the germline V gene (reference sequence).

This clonotype showed up just a few times. The V and J genes are TRBV3-1 and TRBJ2-3; 9 bases agree with TRBD2. The V and J ends lost 0 bases and 2 bases, in that order; junction bases with no gene match: 6. There are 17 residues in the CDR3. The germline V gene has CDR1 LGHDT and CDR2 YNNKEL (reference sequence). The CDR3 sequence: CASSQDPPSGVTDTQYF. The CDR3 coding sequence is TGTGCCAGCAGCCAAGATCCCCCTAGCGGGGTCACAGATACGCAGTATTTT.

The chain combines TRBV28 with TRBJ1-1, with a weak D call TRBD1 (6 bases). CDR1 and CDR2 from the germline V gene are MDHEN and SYDVKM. The CDR3 spans 15 residues. Trimming pared 0 bases from V and 7 bases from J, leaving 15 bases between. CDR3 residues: CASSLWGGGENEAFF. CDR3 nucleotide sequence: TGTGCCAGCAGTTTATGGGGGGGGGGCGAGAATGAAGCTTTCTTT.

This clonotype showed up many times. The chain joins TRBV7-2 to TRBJ1-1; a weak D match, TRBD1 (6 bases). The CDR3 consists of 18 residues. CDR1 is SGHTA, CDR2 FQGNSA, per germline. V dropped 5 bases and J dropped 1 base, with 23 bases sitting between them. This CDR3 reads CASSPTSYRVRENTEAFF. DNA of the CDR3: TGTGCCAGCAGCCCCACCTCCTACAGGGTGCGAGAGAACACTGAAGCTTTCTTT. Filled out from reference TRBV7-2 and TRBJ1-1, the complete variable domain reads GAGVSQSPSNKVTEKGKDVELRCDPISGHTALYWYRQSLGQGLEFLIYFQGNSAPDKSGLPSDRFSAERTGGSVSTLTIQRTQQEDSAVYLCASSPTSYRVRENTEAFFGQGTRLTVV.

The chain is built from TRBV3-1 and TRBJ2-3; 9 bases agree with TRBD2. Germline CDR1 is LGHDT and CDR2 is YNNKEL (reference sequence). V gave up 2 bases and J gave up 1 base; unmatched junction bases: 19. CDR3 length: 21 residues. CDR3 protein: CASSQRLAVGLAVSGTDTQYF. The CDR3 DNA follows: TGTGCCAGCAGCCAACGACTAGCGGTGGGTTTGGCGGTTTCGGGCACAGATACGCAGTATTTT.

This clonotype was detected only a few times. The J gene is TRBJ2-6, the V gene TRBV7-3; D may be TRBD2 (7 bases). Germline CDR1 SGHTA, CDR2 FQGTGA. CDR3 length equals 18 residues. Trimming cost V 5 bases and J 0 bases, with 17 bases left between them. This CDR3 is CASSPMGGAFSGANVLTF. CDR3 nucleotides: TGTGCCAGCAGCCCGATGGGGGGGGCGTTCTCTGGGGCCAACGTCCTGACTTTC. The entire variable domain, with the rest obtained from reference TRBV7-3 and TRBJ2-6, is as follows: GAGVSQTPSNKVTEKGKYVELRCDPISGHTALYWYRQSLGQGPEFLIYFQGTGAADDSGLPNDRFFAVRPEGSVSTLKIQRTERGDSAVYLCASSPMGGAFSGANVLTFGAGSRLTVL.

As regards this clonotype: This clone may be a read error of a much larger clone one base away. The chain has TRBV2 and TRBJ2-7, with 8 nucleotides matching TRBD1. CDR1 is SNHLY, CDR2 FYNNEI, per germline. The junction had 4 bases not matched to a gene; V was cut back by 6 bases and J by 0 bases. CDR3 size: 14 residues. CDR3 DNA: TGTGCCAGCAGGGACACAGGGGGCTCCTACGAGCAGTACTTC. It encodes CASRDTGGSYEQYF.

In the case of this clonotype: Being one base from a much bigger clone, this may be a read error. The chain links TRBV28 to TRBJ1-5; no reliable D call. CDR1 is MDHEN and CDR2 is SYDVKM in the germline V gene. The CDR3 runs 14 residues. The CDR3 DNA follows: TGTGCCTGCAGTTCGGGGATTAGCAATCAGCCCCAGCATTTT. Protein sequence: CACSSGISNQPQHF.

This clonotype was counted many times. The chain is built from TRBV11-2 and TRBJ2-1, with 7 bases fitting TRBD2. With V trimmed by 5 bases and J by 7 bases, 8 bases remained unmatched. Germline lookup yields CDR1 SGHAT and CDR2 FQNNGV. This CDR3 comprises 14 residues. The CDR3 coding sequence is TGTGCCAGCAGCCCTCCGCCCGGGGGGAATGAGCAGTTCTTC. Translating it yields CASSPPPGGNEQFF.

This clonotype appeared many times. V gene TRBV5-1 combines with J gene TRBJ2-6; 7 bases line up with TRBD2. V gave up 4 bases and J gave up 6 bases; unmatched junction bases: 4. CDR1 and CDR2 (germline): SGHRS, YFSETQ. The CDR3 extends over 14 amino acids. CDR3 nucleotide sequence: TGCGCCAGCAGCCTGGCGGGGGAGGCCAACGTCCTGACTTTC. Amino acids: CASSLAGEANVLTF. The full variable domain, in which reference TRBV5-1 and TRBJ2-6 provide the parts outside the CDR3, is KAGVTQTPRYLIKTRGQQVTLSCSPISGHRSVSWYQQTPGQGLQFLFEYFSETQRNKGNFPGRFSGRQFSNSRSEMNVSTLELGDSALYLCASSLAGEANVLTFGAGSRLTVL.

This clonotype was detected ten times or more. V gene TRBV13 combines with J gene TRBJ2-3; tentatively, D is TRBD2 (6 bases). The germline V and J ends were trimmed by 5 bases and 0 bases, with 9 bases remaining between them. In germline, CDR1 is PRHDT, CDR2 FYEKMQ (reference sequence). The CDR3 runs 14 residues. The CDR3 bases are TGTGCCAGCAGCGCGGGACCAAGCACAGATACGCAGTATTTT. This sequence encodes CASSAGPSTDTQYF.